This TCR beta chain is drawn from a study of blood T cells in healthy people across ages. A sample-barcoded 5' primer and a J-beta primer mix were used in a second PCR of roughly 7 to 12 cycles. TCRdb recomputed calls from the 5' RACE reads with MiXCR, one row per CDR3 protein. The table has about 290,000 distinct CDR3 sequences, 25% to 30% seen once. The clonotype was recovered from a woman aged 65 to 85 in good health. Sequencing was performed on blood.

The CDR3, as DNA: TGCAGTGCTAGAGGGAGCGGGGGGGCCGTGGATGAGCAGTTCTTC. Translated: CSARGSGGAVDEQFF. V is TRBV20-1 and J is TRBJ2-1, with TRBD2 identical over 10 bases. V gave up 1 base and J gave up 8 bases; unmatched junction bases: 8. The CDR3 is made up of 15 amino acids. From germline, CDR1 is DFQATT and CDR2 SNEGSKA (reference sequence).